This T cell receptor (beta chain) was profiled in a study of vaccination and CD4 T cells after COVID-19. Study-wide background: Convalescent donors totaled six males and four females, including two who were Hispanic. Whole-study results and caveats: From a median of about 20 to 40, SARS-CoV-2-reactive clonotypes increased, though not significantly.

In the case of this clonotype: What it binds is not known.

Sequencing of cultured CD4+ T cell DNA used the Oncomine TCR Beta short-read assay. Genomic DNA was isolated from CD4+ T cells that had been cultured. TCRdb ran MiXCR on the PCR reads and lists one entry per CDR3 protein. This table holds 9,000 to 15,000 distinct CDR3 sequences, about three quarters found once. Noted treatment: approximately 9-day PBMC culture with coronavirus spike peptide pools or control peptides (ViraFEST assay). This CDR3 has 15 amino acids. Trimming took 4 bases from V and 0 from J, leaving 11 bases between them. The germline CDR1 and CDR2 sequences are MNHEY and SVGAGI. Sequencing was done on a sample of CD4+ T cells from blood, cultured in vitro. The chain joins TRBV6-5 to TRBJ2-3; TRBD2 is a possible D gene (6 bases). The clonotype comes from a human donor who had recovered from COVID-19. The CDR3 bases are TGTGCCAGCAGTTGGAGTAGCGGTAGCACAGATACGCAGTATTTT. Translating it yields CASSWSSGSTDTQYF.